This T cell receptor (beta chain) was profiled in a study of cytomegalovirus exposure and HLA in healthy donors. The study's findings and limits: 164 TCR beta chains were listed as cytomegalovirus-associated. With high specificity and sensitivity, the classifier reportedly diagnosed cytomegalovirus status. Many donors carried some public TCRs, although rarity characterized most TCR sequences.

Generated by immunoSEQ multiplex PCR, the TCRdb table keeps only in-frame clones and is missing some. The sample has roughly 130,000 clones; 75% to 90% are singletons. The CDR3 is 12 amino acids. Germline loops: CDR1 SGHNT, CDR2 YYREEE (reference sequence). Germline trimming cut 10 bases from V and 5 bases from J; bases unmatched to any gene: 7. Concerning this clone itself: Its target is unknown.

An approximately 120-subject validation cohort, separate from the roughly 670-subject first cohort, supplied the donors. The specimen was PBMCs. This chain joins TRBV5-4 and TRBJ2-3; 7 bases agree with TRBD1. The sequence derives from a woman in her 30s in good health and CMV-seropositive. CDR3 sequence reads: CAGSNRGDTQYF. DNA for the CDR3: TGTGCCGGTTCCAACAGGGGAGATACGCAGTATTTT.